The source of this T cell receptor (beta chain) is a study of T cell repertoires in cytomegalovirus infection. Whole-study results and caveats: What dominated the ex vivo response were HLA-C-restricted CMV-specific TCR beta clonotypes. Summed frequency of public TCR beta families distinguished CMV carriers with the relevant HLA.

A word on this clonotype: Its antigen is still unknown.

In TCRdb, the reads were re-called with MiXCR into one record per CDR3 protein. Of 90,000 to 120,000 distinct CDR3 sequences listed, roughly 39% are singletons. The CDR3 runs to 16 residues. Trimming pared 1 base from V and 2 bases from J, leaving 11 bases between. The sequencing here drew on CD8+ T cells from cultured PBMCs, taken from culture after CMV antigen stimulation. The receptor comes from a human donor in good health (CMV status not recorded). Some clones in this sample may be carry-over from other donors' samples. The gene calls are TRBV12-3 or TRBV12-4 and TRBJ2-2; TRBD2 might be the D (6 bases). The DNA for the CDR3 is TGTGCCAGCAGTTTAGTAGCGGAGAGTAACACCGGGGAGCTGTTTTTT. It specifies CASSLVAESNTGELFF.